Following are 20 T cell receptor beta chains from one sample sequenced in a study of T cell responses to AZD1222 COVID-19 vaccine. TCRdb's copy holds only in-frame clones and misses some; the assay was immunoSEQ multiplex PCR. Here the sample spans roughly 100,000 clones, 70% to 90% being singletons. Sequenced material: peripheral blood, taken on day 0 of AZD1222 vaccination. All receptors come from an adult in good health.

The chain is built from TRBV5-6 and TRBJ2-1; D is uncertain. The V end was cut by 2 bases, the J end by 9 bases, with 12 bases between. The CDR3 extends over 13 amino acids. The germline V gene encodes CDR1 SGHDT and CDR2 YYEEEE. CDR3 nucleotides: TGTGCCAGCAGCTTCGAAGGGATCGCTGAGCAGTTCTTC. The encoded protein is CASSFEGIAEQFF.

The chain recombines TRBV7-2 with TRBJ1-6; 7 bases line up with TRBD1. The CDR3 covers 14 residues. V dropped 5 bases and J dropped 7; count of bases not matched to a gene: 5. Germline V gives CDR1 SGHTA, CDR2 FQGNSA. The CDR3 DNA reads as TGTGCCAGCAGCCGGGACAGCTTCAATTCACCCCTCCACTTT. Translation: CASSRDSFNSPLHF.

CDR3 region: CASRQNPGQGHRPQHF. DNA of the CDR3: TGTGCCAGCAGACAGAACCCGGGACAGGGACATAGGCCCCAGCATTTT. This sequence joins TRBV11-2 and TRBJ1-5; 9 bases are shared with TRBD1. V lost 6 bases, J lost 9 bases, and 15 bases stayed unmatched. The germline V gene has CDR1 SGHAT and CDR2 FQNNGV. The CDR3 is 16 amino acids.

The chain employs TRBV21-1 and TRBJ1-5. TRBV21-1 is listed as a pseudogene. CDR3 size: 15 residues. DNA for the CDR3: TGTGCCAGCAGCACAGACCCCGGGGGCTATCAGCCCCAGCATTTT. This translates into CASSTDPGGYQPQHF.

The rearrangement joins TRBV27 to TRBJ2-7; no reliable D call. The CDR3 totals 11 residues. Deletions cut 5 bases from V and 9 bases from J, with 11 bases between. Per germline, CDR1 MNHEY and CDR2 SMNVEV (reference sequence). The CDR3 here is CASSEPGRQYF. CDR3 nucleotide sequence: TGTGCCAGCAGTGAGCCGGGCAGGCAGTACTTC.

This clone was seen more than once but under ten times. The chain uses TRBV19 and TRBJ2-3; D is ambiguous. V lost 8 bases, J lost 2 bases, and 8 bases lay in between. CDR1 and CDR2 from the germline V gene are LNHDA and SQIVND (reference sequence). The CDR3 is 12 residues long. The CDR3 region has the DNA TGTGCCAGTGGACCCCTCACAGATACGCAGTATTTT. It translates to CASGPLTDTQYF.

The CDR3 protein is CAISESPGNNYGYTF. In DNA form, the CDR3 reads TGTGCCATCAGTGAGTCGCCGGGCAATAACTATGGCTACACCTTC. The chain has TRBV10-3 and TRBJ1-2, with D uncertain. Trimming cost V 0 bases and J 1 base, with 9 bases left between them. CDR1 and CDR2 from the germline V gene are ENHRY and SYGVKD. This CDR3 comprises 15 residues.

This sequence joins TRBV6-2 or TRBV6-3 and TRBJ2-5; D remains ambiguous. The germline CDR1 and CDR2 sequences are MNHEY and SVGEGT. The CDR3 totals 14 residues. V lost 1 base and J 9 bases, leaving 15 bases between the germline ends. The CDR3: CASSYYSGQTSQYF. Written as DNA, the CDR3 is TGTGCCAGCAGTTACTACTCAGGCCAAACCTCCCAGTACTTC.

The table lists this clone with a count of one. The V call is TRBV7-7, the J call TRBJ1-2; D is possibly TRBD1 (5 bases). The CDR3 covers 11 residues. From germline, CDR1 is SSHAT and CDR2 FNYEAQ (reference sequence). CDR3 residues: CARRGPYGYTF. CDR3 coding DNA: TGTGCTAGGAGGGGCCCCTATGGCTACACCTTC.

This clone was seen a single time. The V and J genes are TRBV5-1 and TRBJ1-1; D gene uncertain. CDR1 is SGHRS and CDR2 is YFSETQ in the germline V gene. The CDR3 is 16 amino acids. Trimming took off 7 bases at V and 0 bases at J, with 19 bases between the two ends. The CDR3 DNA reads as TGCGCCAGCCGACCCTCCAGTGGGTTCATGAACACTGAAGCTTTCTTT. It specifies CASRPSSGFMNTEAFF.

J is TRBJ2-1 and V is TRBV4-2, with D perhaps TRBD2 (5 bases). Germline CDR1 LGHNA, CDR2 YNFKEQ. The CDR3 spans 17 residues. The V end was cut by 1 base, the J end by 7 bases, with 20 bases between. Written as DNA, the CDR3 is TGTGCCAGCAGCCAAGTAACTCCGGGTCGAGGGATGAATGAGCAGTTCTTC. As protein: CASSQVTPGRGMNEQFF.

The CDR3 sequence is CATSDFSLDYGYTF. CDR3 in DNA: TGTGCCACCAGTGATTTTAGCCTTGACTATGGCTACACCTTC. This chain links TRBV24-1 with TRBJ1-2; the D is unclear. This CDR3 contains 14 residues. The V gene lost 1 base and the J gene lost 3 bases, with 8 bases spanning the gap. Germline CDR1 is KGHDR and CDR2 is SFDVKD.

This chain connects TRBV27 to TRBJ2-7; 10 bases are shared with TRBD1. The V and J ends lost 3 bases and 6 bases, in that order; junction bases with no gene match: 2. This CDR3 spans 13 amino acids. Germline V gene lookup returns CDR1 MNHEY and CDR2 SMNVEV (reference sequence). The CDR3 loop is CASSLGQGTEQYF. DNA for the CDR3: TGTGCCAGCAGTTTGGGACAGGGGACCGAGCAGTACTTC.

V gene TRBV6-6 combines with J gene TRBJ1-6, with a possible D match to TRBD1 (5 bases). Germline V gene sequence: CDR1 MNHNY, CDR2 SVGAGI (reference sequence). Trimming stripped 5 bases from V and 0 bases from J, with 14 bases between. The CDR3 has 17 residues. CDR3 residues: CASSPGTASSYNSPLHF. CDR3 coding DNA: TGTGCCAGCAGTCCCGGGACCGCGAGCTCCTATAATTCACCCCTCCACTTT.

This sequence joins TRBV19 and TRBJ2-2; 8 nucleotides agree with TRBD2. This CDR3 region has 16 residues. Looked up from germline, CDR1 is LNHDA and CDR2 is SQIVND (reference sequence). The trim removed 9 bases at V and 1 base at J, leaving 10 bases unmatched. CDR3 region: CASRTSLRGNTGELFF. DNA for the CDR3: TGTGCCAGCCGGACTAGCCTCAGGGGGAACACCGGGGAGCTGTTTTTT.

The chain has TRBV27 and TRBJ2-2; the match to TRBD1 covers 10 bases. V trimming: 3 bases; J trimming: 3 bases; junction bases outside the gene matches: 1. Germline V gene data show CDR1 as MNHEY and CDR2 as SMNVEV (reference sequence). The CDR3 is made up of 15 amino acids. The CDR3 region is CASSLTGGDTGELFF. Here the CDR3 DNA reads TGTGCCAGCAGTTTGACAGGGGGCGACACCGGGGAGCTGTTTTTT.

The rearrangement uses TRBV19 and TRBJ2-1; 11 nucleotides align to TRBD2. The junction had 9 bases not matched to a gene; V was cut back by 1 base and J by 7 bases. The CDR3 consists of 17 residues. Germline CDR1 and CDR2: LNHDA and SQIVND (reference sequence). The CDR3 DNA is TGTGCCAGTAGTATAGCTCAAGGGACTAGCGGTCTTAATGAGCAGTTCTTC. Amino acid sequence: CASSIAQGTSGLNEQFF.

The chain couples TRBV3-1 (or the pseudogene TRBV3-2) to TRBJ2-4; D gene uncertain. V was clipped by 2 bases and J by 3 bases, with 11 bases between them. Germline CDR1 reads LGHDT; CDR2 reads YNNKEL (reference sequence). The CDR3 has 15 residues. This chain's CDR3 is CASSQRSSDKNIQYF. The CDR3 nucleotides read TGTGCCAGCAGCCAACGGAGTTCTGACAAAAACATTCAGTACTTC.

This chain connects TRBV10-3 to TRBJ2-5, with D maybe TRBD2 (5 bases). CDR3 size: 13 residues. The germline CDR1 and CDR2 sequences are ENHRY and SYGVKD. Trimming took 10 bases from V and 4 from J, leaving 16 bases between them. The chain's CDR3 is CATQERGGETQYF. The CDR3 bases are TGTGCCACCCAGGAACGGGGTGGAGAGACCCAGTACTTC.

The chain carries TRBV11-2 and TRBJ2-7; D might be TRBD2 (5 bases). Germline loops: CDR1 SGHAT, CDR2 FQNNGV. The CDR3 is 13 amino acids. With 4 bases removed from V and 4 bases from J, the gap between germline ends came to 11 bases. CDR3 sequence (DNA): TGTGCCAGCAGCTCTCGCCGGGGTTACGAGCAGTACTTC. Translated: CASSSRRGYEQYF.